The subject of this entry is one T cell receptor beta chain. Antigen: not known. This CDR3 is built from 15 residues. Looked up from germline, CDR1 is SGDLS and CDR2 is YYNGEE. The V gene end was trimmed by 0 bases and the J gene end by 9 bases; junction bases not matched to a gene: 8. immunoSEQ v3.0 was run at survey level. Only in-frame clones appear in the TCRdb table, and some are missing; sequencing was by immunoSEQ multiplex PCR. The sample has 25,000 to 35,000 clones; around nine tenths are singletons. This sample was included in a study of long-term antiretroviral therapy in people with HIV. Overall study results and limits: Even long-term ART left TRB diversity below transplant donor controls, despite gains. The study found narrower CDR3 length ranges in HIV repertoires than in controls. Participants lacked recorded data on ART adherence, viral resistance or therapy changes. Clones with expansion before ART led the repertoire at all time points.

The receptor was derived from a man over 45 with HIV. The source was unsorted PBMCs, collected around 5 years before starting antiretroviral therapy. The V and J genes are TRBV9 and TRBJ2-4; 8 bases map to TRBD2. DNA for the CDR3: TGTGCCAGCAGCGTAGGAATCGGGGGGGATACCATTCAGTACTTC. Translation gives CASSVGIGGDTIQYF.